The subject of this entry is one T cell receptor (beta chain). The CDR3 covers 15 residues. Germline trimming cut 3 bases from V and 2 bases from J; bases unmatched to any gene: 5. Germline V gene lookup returns CDR1 KGHSH and CDR2 LQKENI. The data belong to a study of blood T cell repertoires in COVID-19. TCRdb keeps only in-frame clones here, not all; method: immunoSEQ multiplex PCR. This sample has just over 150,000 clones, with about 80% found just once. V and J are TRBV18 and TRBJ2-7; 9 nucleotides line up with TRBD1. The sequenced sample was peripheral blood. This receptor was obtained from a man in his fifties or sixties with acute or convalescent COVID-19. The CDR3, as DNA: TGTGCCAGCTCACCGACGACAGGGGGGCCCTACGAGCAGTACTTC. Translation: CASSPTTGGPYEQYF.